The entry below gives a single TCR beta chain sequence along with its context. Its target is not known. With V trimmed by 1 base and J by 5 bases, 2 bases remained unmatched. The CDR3 sequence is 14 residues long. Per germline, CDR1 SGHTA and CDR2 FQGTGA. Repertoires were generated with immunoSEQ multiplex PCR, while TCRdb's copy carries only in-frame clones and drops some. Of tens of thousands of clones listed, about four fifths are singletons. The data were obtained in a study of OX40 agonist ivuxolimab in advanced cancers. Whole-study findings and limits: CD4+ and CD8+ blood T cells expanded clonally by week 6 at 0.1 to 3.0 mg/kg.

The chain carries TRBV7-3 and TRBJ2-1; 7 nucleotides align to TRBD2. This sequence was found in an adult with an advanced solid tumor such as melanoma, head and neck, liver or kidney cancer. The sample consisted of CD4+ or CD8+ T cells sorted from blood, taken in a trial of the OX40 agonist ivuxolimab. CDR3 in DNA: TGTGCCAGCAGCTTAATGGGGAGGGACAATGAGCAGTTCTTC. Protein product: CASSLMGRDNEQFF.